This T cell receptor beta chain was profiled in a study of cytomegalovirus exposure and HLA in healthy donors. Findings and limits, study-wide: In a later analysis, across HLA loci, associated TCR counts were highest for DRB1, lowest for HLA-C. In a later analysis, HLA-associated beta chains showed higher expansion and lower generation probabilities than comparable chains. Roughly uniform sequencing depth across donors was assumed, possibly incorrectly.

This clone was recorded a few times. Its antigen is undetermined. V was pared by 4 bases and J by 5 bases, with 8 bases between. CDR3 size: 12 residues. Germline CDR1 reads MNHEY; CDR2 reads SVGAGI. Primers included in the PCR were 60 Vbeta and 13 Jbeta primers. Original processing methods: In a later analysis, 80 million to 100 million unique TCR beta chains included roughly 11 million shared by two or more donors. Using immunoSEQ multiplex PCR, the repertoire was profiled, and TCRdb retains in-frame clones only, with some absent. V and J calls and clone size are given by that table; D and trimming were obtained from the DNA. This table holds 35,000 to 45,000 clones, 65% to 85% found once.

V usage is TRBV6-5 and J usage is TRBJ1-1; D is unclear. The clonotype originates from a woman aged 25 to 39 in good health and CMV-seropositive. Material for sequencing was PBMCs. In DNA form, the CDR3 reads TGTGCCAGCAGTTTGCGAGGAACTGAAGCTTTCTTT. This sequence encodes CASSLRGTEAFF.